This TCR beta chain was documented in a study of CD8 T cells in Susac syndrome. The junction had 6 bases not matched to a gene; V was cut back by 5 bases and J by 1 base. The CDR3 loop spans 16 amino acids. Per the germline V gene, CDR1 is MNHNS and CDR2 is SASEGT. RNA, at about 0.45 to 1 ug, was reverse transcribed with random hexamers. TCRdb reprocessed the immunoSEQ multiplex PCR reads via MiXCR and lists one record per CDR3 protein. Counted here are 100,000 to 150,000 distinct CDR3 sequences, roughly 93% occurring once; the ten biggest clones make up around 0.3%. The sample taken for sequencing was CD8+ T cells from PBMCs. The receptor comes from a human donor with multiple sclerosis. This sequence joins TRBV6-1 and TRBJ2-3; 10 bases align to TRBD2. CDR3 sequence reads: CASSLTAGGRTDTQYF. CDR3 in DNA: TGTGCCAGCAGTCTTACAGCGGGGGGGCGCACAGATACGCAGTATTTT.